The present T cell receptor (beta chain) was sequenced within a study of blood T cell repertoires in COVID-19. About the research overall: PBMCs, B-cell-depleted T cells, or T cells were the source of the cDNA or gDNA that made up the material.

In the original analysis: Cell counts per sample came from amplifying reference gene primers. The assay was immunoSEQ multiplex PCR, and TCRdb's table has in-frame clones only and misses some. Clone size and V and J calls were adopted from that table, with D and trimming inferred from the DNA. The sample contains roughly 120,000 clones, around 88% of which appear only once. V shed 5 bases, J shed 2 bases, and the junction held 19 bases outside the gene matches. Germline V lookup: CDR1 MNHEY, CDR2 SMNVEV (reference sequence). This CDR3 spans 19 amino acids. Source material: peripheral blood. The V gene is TRBV27, the J gene TRBJ2-7; 9 bases are shared with TRBD2. The receptor was derived from a human donor in a cohort sampled during active COVID-19. CDR3 bases: TGTGCCAGCAGTCTCCTGGGGCATCCGGGACTAGCTAATCCCTACGAGCAGTACTTC. As protein: CASSLLGHPGLANPYEQYF.